This TCR beta chain is from a study of T cell responses to AZD1222 COVID-19 vaccine (dated by TCRdb to the early 2020s). With respect to the entire study: A total of under 250 trial participants underwent TCR sequencing, of whom roughly 210 had received two doses of AZD1222 and about 26 had received two doses of the MenACWY control vaccine. Enrollment into the trials was organized by age into subgroups of 18-55, 56-69 and 70-plus years, and those subgroups contained roughly 150, 30 and 60 TCR-sequenced participants, respectively. Results the study describes overall, beyond this receptor: Participants were mostly white British and included more females than males, and it was suggested by the authors that clonal diversity may have been underestimated. Only five to seven AZD1222 recipients were SARS-CoV-2 seropositive at baseline, limiting conclusions about previously exposed vaccinees. The vaccine-associated CD4 TCRs covered the entire spike protein, and the dominant responses fell in regions 160-218 and 743-854. A significant rise in spike-specific TCR breadth and depth was observed after two AZD1222 doses relative to day 0 and relative to MenACWY recipients. Because no day 14 peak-response samples were available, the repertoires could be characterized only after the peak T cell response. Reportedly, almost half of the unique spike-specific TCRs recognized epitopes lying outside the regions that are mutated in the B.1.351 and B.1.1.7 variants. In the small 56-69-year group, the increase in depth fell short of significance, most likely because of low power.

The CDR3 regions of human TCRbeta chains were subjected to immunosequencing. Per the authors' processing: TCRs in the repertoires were matched against a reference library of SARS-CoV-2-specific TCRs that had been generated with the MIRA antigen-specificity platform. Breadth meant the fraction of unique TCRs that were SARS-CoV-2-associated, whereas depth meant the fraction of total T cells that were SARS-CoV-2-associated. Using the MIRA data, each spike-specific TCR was mapped to the spike region that the TCR reacts to and placed in a CD4 or CD8 class. Log10-transformed breadth and depth values were compared by one-way ANOVA with Sidak's multiple comparisons tests. Not all clones reach the TCRdb copy of this immuneACCESS table, which keeps in-frame sequences only. Checked studies attribute under half of the gap to unresolved V genes and leave the rest unexplained. D and trimming were read from the DNA, whereas the V and J calls and clone size are those reported in that table. The sample table shows over 90,000 clones, and approximately 88% are seen once. Jointly, the top ten make up about an eighth of the sample.

In the paper's terms, the time point label means: about 28 days (+/-7) after the second vaccine dose. AZD1222 recipients given second doses at about 4 weeks or at about 12 weeks were pooled, since spike-specific TCR depth and breadth were not found to differ between the two schedules. Samples from vaccinated people were obtained from the UK trials COV001 and COV002, which included a single-blind randomized controlled phase 2/3 trial of AZD1222 (ChAdOx1 nCoV-19) in healthy adults. For TCRbeta chain sequencing, PBMC samples were collected from trial participants at day 0 and at day 28 after the second dose. For this clone: Its antigen is currently not known. Base qualities are missing; no much larger clone stands one base away.

V gives up 0 bases and J gives up 6 bases, and the segment between their germline ends measures 12 bases. The germline V gene sets CDR1 to SGDLS and CDR2 to YYNGEE. The CDR3 sequence holds 14 residues, the cysteine and phenylalanine included. Just the 42-base CDR3 DNA is kept, in frame starting at base 1. Rearrangement joined TRBV9 to TRBJ1-2, with the identity of the D gene unclear. The receptor was derived from an adult who received the AZD1222 COVID-19 vaccine. The material sequenced was peripheral blood, taken 28 days after the second AZD1222 dose. The encoded CDR3 is CASSVEEVGNGYTF. The DNA sequence follows: TGTGCCAGCAGCGTAGAAGAGGTGGGGAATGGCTACACCTTC.